Following are 15 T cell receptor beta chains from one sample sequenced in a study of OX40 agonist ivuxolimab in advanced cancers. Profiling relied on immunoSEQ multiplex PCR, and the TCRdb table lists in-frame clones only, not all of them. The sample yields fewer than 15,000 clones, about 80% seen once. The sample consisted of CD4+ or CD8+ T cells sorted from blood, taken in a trial of the OX40 agonist ivuxolimab. Every receptor here comes from an adult with an advanced solid tumor such as melanoma, head and neck, liver or kidney cancer.

A remark on this clone: Only one base separates this from a far larger clonotype, so it likely reflects a read error. Additional DNA sequences in this sample encode the identical CDR3. The chain is built from TRBV5-1 and TRBJ1-5; D remains ambiguous. With 4 bases removed from V and 2 bases from J, the gap between germline ends came to 13 bases. The CDR3 totals 15 residues. Germline V gene sequence: CDR1 SGHRS, CDR2 YFSETQ. CDR3 nucleotides: TGCGCCAGCAGCGTCTATTTTGGCGGCAATCAGCCCCAGCATTTT. This translates into CASSVYFGGNQPQHF.

This clone was counted only a few times. The chain combines TRBV5-6 with TRBJ1-6; D gene unclear. Per the germline V gene, CDR1 is SGHDT and CDR2 is YYEEEE. Deletions cut 4 bases from V and 7 bases from J, with 6 bases between. This CDR3 has 12 amino acids. CDR3 nucleotides: TGTGCCAGCAGCGTAGGGAATTCACCCCTCCACTTT. Translation: CASSVGNSPLHF. The full variable domain, completed using reference TRBV5-6 and TRBJ1-6, is DAGVTQSPTHLIKTRGQQVTLRCSPKSGHDTVSWYQQALGQGPQFIFQYYEEEERQRGNFPDRFSGHQFPNYSSELNVNALLLGDSALYLCASSVGNSPLHFGNGTRLTVT.

The CDR3 DNA follows: TGTGCCAGCAGCTTCACGACAGGGACCTACGAGCAGTACTTC. Translating it yields CASSFTTGTYEQYF. V and J are TRBV11-2 and TRBJ2-7; TRBD1 agrees at 7 bases. The length of the CDR3 is 14 residues. In germline, CDR1 is SGHAT, CDR2 FQNNGV. Germline trimming cut 3 bases from V and 2 bases from J; bases unmatched to any gene: 4.

The chain uses TRBV15 and TRBJ1-5; D perhaps matches TRBD1 (6 bases). Trimming pared 0 bases from V and 5 bases from J, leaving 14 bases between. The length of the CDR3 is 16 residues. Germline V gene sequence: CDR1 LNHNV, CDR2 YYDKDF (reference sequence). CDR3 in DNA: TGTGCCACCAGCAGAGATCTGAGCGGGGGGCATCAGCCCCAGCATTTT. Protein sequence: CATSRDLSGGHQPQHF.

The rearrangement uses TRBV12-5 and TRBJ2-1; TRBD2 is a possible D gene (6 bases). The CDR3 has 11 amino acids. V was clipped by 1 base and J by 15 bases, with 10 bases between them. Germline values: CDR1 LGHNT, CDR2 FRNRAP. Here the CDR3 DNA reads TGTGCTAGTGGTTTGGGGGGGGTTTCGTTCTTC. Its protein product is CASGLGGVSFF.

This clone was seen only once. This rearrangement joins TRBV7-2 to TRBJ2-5; TRBD2 agrees at 12 bases. The CDR3 length is 17 residues. With 4 bases clipped from V and 5 bases from J, the junction kept 11 bases outside the gene matches. Per germline, CDR1 SGHTA and CDR2 FQGNSA. Here the CDR3 reads CASSSSGGAIDKETQYF. The CDR3 bases are TGTGCCAGCAGCTCTAGCGGGGGGGCCATAGATAAGGAGACCCAGTACTTC.

J is TRBJ1-1 and V is TRBV7-2; 7 bases are shared with TRBD1. The germline gives CDR1 SGHTA, CDR2 FQGNSA. The CDR3 runs to 15 residues. The V and J ends lost 1 base and 3 bases, in that order; junction bases with no gene match: 5. CDR3 coding DNA: TGTGCCAGCAGCTTAGGTACAGGGGTGGACACTGAAGCTTTCTTT. Residues: CASSLGTGVDTEAFF.

This sequence joins TRBV6-6 and TRBJ2-7; D is perhaps TRBD1 (6 bases). Trimming left V 8 bases short and J 6 bases short, with 20 bases between. The CDR3 consists of 14 residues. Germline loops: CDR1 MNHNY, CDR2 SVGAGI (reference sequence). As DNA, the CDR3 is TGTGCCAGCGGACCTATCGTACAGGGTACCGAGCAGTACTTC. The encoded protein is CASGPIVQGTEQYF.

The chain combines TRBV27 with TRBJ1-1; 12 nucleotides agree with TRBD1. The CDR3 length is 15 residues. Germline V gives CDR1 MNHEY, CDR2 SMNVEV (reference sequence). V was clipped by 6 bases and J by 4 bases; unmatched bases: 6. CDR3 loop: CASSGTGGLGTEAFF. The CDR3 nucleotides are TGTGCCAGCAGCGGGACAGGGGGCCTGGGCACTGAAGCTTTCTTT.

The chain has TRBV29-1 and TRBJ2-6; a weak D match, TRBD2 (5 bases). Germline CDR1 SQVTM, CDR2 ANQGSEA. The CDR3 length is 18 residues. Trimming stripped 0 bases from V and 0 bases from J, with 15 bases between. The CDR3 region is CSVEEGEGILSGANVLTF. The CDR3 coding sequence is TGCAGCGTTGAAGAGGGTGAGGGAATACTCTCTGGGGCCAACGTCCTGACTTTC.

The J gene is TRBJ2-1, the V gene TRBV4-1, with no clear D. V was clipped by 4 bases and J by 10 bases, with 8 bases between them. Germline V CDR1 and CDR2: MGHRA, YSYEKL. The CDR3 runs 11 residues. This CDR3 reads CASSPSREQFF. Here the CDR3 DNA reads TGCGCCAGCAGCCCCTCCAGGGAGCAGTTCTTC.

CDR3 DNA: TGTGCCAGCAGCGCCAAGTGGACAGGGTCCAGCGGGGAGCTGTTTTTT. Translated: CASSAKWTGSSGELFF. The V call is TRBV9, the J call TRBJ2-2, with 8 bases aligning to TRBD1. Germline V gene sequence: CDR1 SGDLS, CDR2 YYNGEE. V gave up 3 bases and J gave up 7 bases; unmatched junction bases: 11. The CDR3 has 16 residues.

The CDR3 sequence is CASSVDGRPTNEKLFF. CDR3 nucleotides: TGTGCCAGCAGCGTAGACGGGAGGCCAACTAATGAAAAACTGTTTTTT. V gene TRBV9 combines with J gene TRBJ1-4; D ambiguous. Germline CDR1 and CDR2: SGDLS and YYNGEE. The germline V and J ends were trimmed by 0 bases and 0 bases, with 9 bases remaining between them. The CDR3 is 16 residues long.

The J gene is TRBJ1-5, the V gene TRBV5-6; a possible D gene is TRBD1 (5 bases). The germline V gene encodes CDR1 SGHDT and CDR2 YYEEEE. There are 12 residues in the CDR3. Deletions cut 4 bases from V and 5 bases from J, with 7 bases between. CDR3 amino acids: CASSLGHQPQHF. The DNA of the CDR3 is TGTGCCAGCAGCCTGGGACATCAGCCCCAGCATTTT.

The chain carries TRBV11-3 and TRBJ2-7; D may be TRBD2 (5 bases). Germline V gene sequence: CDR1 SGHNT, CDR2 YENEEA. Trimming stripped 2 bases from V and 4 bases from J, with 6 bases between. The CDR3 length is 12 residues. In nucleotides, the CDR3 is TGTGCCAGCAGCTTATCGGGATACGAGCAGTACTTC. Amino acid sequence: CASSLSGYEQYF.